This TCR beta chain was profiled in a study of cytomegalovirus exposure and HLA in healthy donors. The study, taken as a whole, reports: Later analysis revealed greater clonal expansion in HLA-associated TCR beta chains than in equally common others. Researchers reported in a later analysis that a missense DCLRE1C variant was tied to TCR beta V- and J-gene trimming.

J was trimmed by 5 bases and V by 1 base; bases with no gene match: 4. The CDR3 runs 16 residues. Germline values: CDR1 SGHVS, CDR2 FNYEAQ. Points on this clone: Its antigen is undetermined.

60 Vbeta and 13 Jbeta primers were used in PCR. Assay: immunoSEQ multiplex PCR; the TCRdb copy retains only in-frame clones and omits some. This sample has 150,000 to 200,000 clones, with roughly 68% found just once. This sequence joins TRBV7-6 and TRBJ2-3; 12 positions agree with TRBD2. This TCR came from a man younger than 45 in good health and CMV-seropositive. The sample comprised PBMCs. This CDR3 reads CASSLGASGRGDTQYF. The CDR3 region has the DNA TGTGCCAGCAGCTTAGGAGCTAGCGGGAGGGGAGATACGCAGTATTTT.